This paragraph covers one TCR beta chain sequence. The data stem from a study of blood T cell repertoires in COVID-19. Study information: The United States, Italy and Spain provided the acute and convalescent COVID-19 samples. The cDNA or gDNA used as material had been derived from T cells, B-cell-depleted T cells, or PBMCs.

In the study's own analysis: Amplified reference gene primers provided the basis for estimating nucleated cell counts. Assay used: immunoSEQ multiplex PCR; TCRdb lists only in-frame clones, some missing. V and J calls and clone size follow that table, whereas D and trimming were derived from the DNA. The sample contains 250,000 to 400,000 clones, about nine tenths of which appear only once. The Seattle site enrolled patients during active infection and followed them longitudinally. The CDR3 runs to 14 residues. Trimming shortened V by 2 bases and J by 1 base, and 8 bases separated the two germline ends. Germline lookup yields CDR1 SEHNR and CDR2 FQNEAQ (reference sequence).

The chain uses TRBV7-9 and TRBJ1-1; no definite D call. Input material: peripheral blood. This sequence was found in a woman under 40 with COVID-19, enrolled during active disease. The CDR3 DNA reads TGTGCCAGCAGCTTATGGCAGGCGAACACTGAAGCTTTCTTT. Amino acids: CASSLWQANTEAFF. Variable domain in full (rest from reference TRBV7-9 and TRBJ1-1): DTGVSQNPRHKITKRGQNVTFRCDPISEHNRLYWYRQTLGQGPEFLTYFQNEAQLEKSRLLSDRFSAERPKGSFSTLEIQRTEQGDSAMYLCASSLWQANTEAFFGQGTRLTVV.